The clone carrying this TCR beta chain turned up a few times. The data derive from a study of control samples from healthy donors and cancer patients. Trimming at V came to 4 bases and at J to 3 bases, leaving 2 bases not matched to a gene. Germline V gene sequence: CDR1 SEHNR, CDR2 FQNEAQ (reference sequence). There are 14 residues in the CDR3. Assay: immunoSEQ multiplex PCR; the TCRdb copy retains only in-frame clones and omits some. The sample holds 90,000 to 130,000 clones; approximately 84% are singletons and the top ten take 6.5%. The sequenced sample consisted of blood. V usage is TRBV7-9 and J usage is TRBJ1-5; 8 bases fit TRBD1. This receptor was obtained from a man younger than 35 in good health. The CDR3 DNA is TGTGCCAGCAGCTCGACAGGGGACAATCAGCCCCAGCATTTT. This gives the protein CASSSTGDNQPQHF.